This T cell receptor beta chain appears in the sequencing data of a study of T cells after yellow fever vaccination. Universal primer sites and UMIs were introduced during 5'RACE template-switching synthesis of TCR cDNA. TCRdb reprocessed the 5' RACE reads via MiXCR and lists one record per CDR3 protein. The sample has some 300,000 distinct CDR3 sequences, around 4% seen once; the top ten hold 20% to 25%. Per the germline V gene, CDR1 is MNHEY and CDR2 is SVGAGI. Trimming left V 2 bases short and J 2 bases short, with 10 bases between. There are 15 residues in the CDR3. The origin of this receptor is a man aged 18 to 35 who received the YFV17D yellow fever vaccine. The starting material was PBMCs, obtained on the day of the yellow fever booster vaccination. The genes are TRBV6-5 and TRBJ1-3, with D possibly matching TRBD1 (5 bases). In nucleotides, the CDR3 is TGTGCCAGCAGTTACGACGGGGGACCTGGAAACACCATATATTTT. It codes for CASSYDGGPGNTIYF.